This TCR beta chain comes out of a study of early T cells in non-severe SARS-CoV-2 infection. TCRdb itself ran the 5' RACE reads through MiXCR, one entry per CDR3 protein. This sample has approximately 48,000 distinct CDR3 sequences; about a tenth occur once, and the top ten carry about 15%. This clonotype has ten or more counts. V was clipped by 0 bases and J by 6 bases, with 14 bases between them. Looked up from germline, CDR1 is DFQATT and CDR2 is SNEGSKA (reference sequence). The CDR3 is 14 residues long. Material: whole blood. The source of this sequence is an adult who was a healthcare worker with PCR-confirmed SARS-CoV-2 infection or an uninfected control (not recorded which). The rearrangement joins TRBV20-1 to TRBJ1-1, with D possibly being TRBD1 (6 bases). The DNA for the CDR3 is TGCAGTGCTAGAGACGAACGGGGGGGGCCTGAAGCTTTCTTT. It yields the protein CSARDERGGPEAFF.